Below are 24 T cell receptor beta chains sequenced from a single sample in a study of blood T cell repertoires in COVID-19. Produced via immunoSEQ multiplex PCR; TCRdb's table is partial and in-frame only. Among more than 85,000 clones listed, about 91% were seen once. Sample: peripheral blood. The receptor source for this set is a man aged 50 to 59 with COVID-19, enrolled during active disease.

The chain recombines TRBV6-2 or TRBV6-3 with TRBJ1-5; 9 nucleotides line up with TRBD1. The germline gives CDR1 MNHEY, CDR2 SVGEGT. The CDR3 sequence is 17 residues long. Trimming cost V 2 bases and J 7 bases; bases outside gene matches: 12. CDR3 in amino acids: CASSYIPSGTGYQPQHF. CDR3 DNA: TGTGCCAGCAGTTACATTCCCTCCGGGACAGGGTACCAGCCCCAGCATTTT.

J is TRBJ1-2 and V is TRBV27; a weak D match, TRBD1 (5 bases). This CDR3 is built from 14 residues. The V end lost 0 bases, the J end lost 4 bases, and 9 bases lay between the germline ends. Germline V gene data show CDR1 as MNHEY and CDR2 as SMNVEV (reference sequence). Written as DNA, the CDR3 is TGTGCCAGCAGTTTATCCGGGGGTACCTATGGCTACACCTTC. It is translated as CASSLSGGTYGYTF.

This chain links TRBV7-9 with TRBJ2-7; 9 nucleotides match TRBD2. The length of the CDR3 is 14 residues. Germline trimming cut 10 bases from V and 1 base from J; bases unmatched to any gene: 8. The V gene's germline CDR1 is SEHNR and CDR2 FQNEAQ (reference sequence). CDR3 nucleotides: TGTGCCACCCGAGATAGCGGGGGATCCTACGAGCAGTACTTC. It specifies CATRDSGGSYEQYF.

V gene TRBV11-2 combines with J gene TRBJ1-1; TRBD1 matches 7 bases. The CDR3 spans 15 residues. V shed 6 bases and J 6 bases; nucleotides not matched to a gene: 13. The germline CDR1 and CDR2 sequences are SGHAT and FQNNGV. DNA of the CDR3: TGTGCCAGCAGTCGTAGAGACCAGGGACAGTCTGAAGCTTTCTTT. Protein product: CASSRRDQGQSEAFF.

CDR3 bases: TGCGCCAGCAGCTTGGGGGGGGTCCCCCAAGAGACCCAGTACTTC. Translated, it gives CASSLGGVPQETQYF. This rearrangement joins TRBV5-1 to TRBJ2-5, with D possibly TRBD2 on 6 matching bases. Germline V gene data show CDR1 as SGHRS and CDR2 as YFSETQ. V was cut by 0 bases and J by 1 base, with 10 bases left in between. The CDR3 sequence is 15 residues long. Based on the CDR3 plus reference TRBV5-1 and TRBJ2-5, the full variable domain is KAGVTQTPRYLIKTRGQQVTLSCSPISGHRSVSWYQQTPGQGLQFLFEYFSETQRNKGNFPGRFSGRQFSNSRSEMNVSTLELGDSALYLCASSLGGVPQETQYFGPGTRLLVL.

The rearrangement joins TRBV28 to TRBJ1-1; 10 bases agree with TRBD1. There are 15 residues in the CDR3. Germline CDR1 and CDR2: MDHEN and SYDVKM. V trimming: 5 bases; J trimming: 5 bases; junction bases outside the gene matches: 8. The CDR3 protein is CASSPRTGGRTEAFF. CDR3 in DNA: TGTGCCAGCAGTCCTCGGACAGGGGGAAGGACTGAAGCTTTCTTT.

The chain employs TRBV10-2 and TRBJ2-2; TRBD2 matches 7 bases. V was clipped by 11 bases and J by 3 bases; unmatched bases: 9. Germline V gene data show CDR1 as WSHSY and CDR2 as SAAADI. The CDR3 covers 14 residues. The CDR3 coding sequence is TGCGCCTCGGCTGGACTAGTACACACCGGGGAGCTGTTTTTT. It codes for CASAGLVHTGELFF.

Written as DNA, the CDR3 is TGCGCCAGCAGCTTCAGACAGGGGGCGTACACCGGGGAGCTGTTTTTT. Translating gives CASSFRQGAYTGELFF. This chain links TRBV5-1 with TRBJ2-2; 10 bases are shared with TRBD1. Germline V gene sequence: CDR1 SGHRS, CDR2 YFSETQ. This CDR3 region has 16 residues. V lost 2 bases to trimming and J lost 3 bases; unmatched junction nucleotides: 4.

The rearrangement links TRBV10-3 to TRBJ2-1, with 10 bases lining up with TRBD2. Trimming at V came to 8 bases and at J to 6 bases, leaving 4 bases not matched to a gene. The CDR3 spans 13 residues. Germline CDR1 reads ENHRY; CDR2 reads SYGVKD. CDR3 residues: CAIGSGGANEQFF. The CDR3 DNA reads TGTGCCATCGGCAGCGGGGGGGCCAATGAGCAGTTCTTC.

The chain combines TRBV28 with TRBJ1-2, with 8 bases aligning to TRBD1. CDR1 MDHEN and CDR2 SYDVKM come from the germline V gene. This CDR3 is built from 15 residues. The trim removed 3 bases at V and 5 bases at J, leaving 8 bases unmatched. The CDR3 reads CASSFDPRGQYGYTF. CDR3 coding DNA: TGTGCCAGCAGTTTTGACCCCAGGGGGCAGTATGGCTACACCTTC.

The chain carries TRBV10-1 and TRBJ2-1, with 10 bases aligning to TRBD1. Germline lookup yields CDR1 WNHNN and CDR2 SYGVQD (reference sequence). The J segment lost 4 bases and the V segment lost 4 bases, leaving 1 base of the junction unmatched. This CDR3 comprises 14 residues. CDR3 in DNA: TGCGCCAGCAGTGCGGGACAGGGGTACAATGAGCAGTTCTTC. Residues: CASSAGQGYNEQFF.

In this sample, this clone is medium-sized. The chain uses TRBV27 and TRBJ2-7; the D gene is possibly TRBD1 (5 bases). This CDR3 contains 15 residues. In germline, CDR1 is MNHEY, CDR2 SMNVEV (reference sequence). V lost 5 bases and J lost 4, with 18 bases in between. This CDR3 is CASSPTPRTSYEQYF. As DNA, the CDR3 is TGTGCCAGCAGTCCGACTCCGAGGACAAGTTACGAGCAGTACTTC.

This rearrangement joins TRBV28 to TRBJ1-1, with D possibly TRBD1 on 5 matching bases. Germline V gives CDR1 MDHEN, CDR2 SYDVKM. Trimming cost V 5 bases and J 8 bases, with 24 bases left between them. The CDR3 has 16 residues. CDR3 nucleotide sequence: TGTGCCAGCAGTCCAAGAGATGCAACAGGCCTCAGGGAAGCTTTCTTT. It translates to CASSPRDATGLREAFF.

The V and J genes are TRBV27 and TRBJ1-4, with D unresolved. Germline V gene lookup returns CDR1 MNHEY and CDR2 SMNVEV (reference sequence). The CDR3 contains 15 residues. The ends were cut back, 6 bases at V and 6 bases at J, with 17 bases in the middle. The CDR3 reads CASRPVGGLYEKLFF. The CDR3 DNA is TGTGCCAGCAGACCTGTCGGAGGCTTATATGAAAAACTGTTTTTT.

J is TRBJ2-7 and V is TRBV5-1, with D maybe TRBD1 (6 bases). This CDR3 is 14 amino acids long. Germline assignment: CDR1 SGHRS and CDR2 YFSETQ. The V and J ends lost 5 bases and 0 bases respectively, with 12 bases between them. DNA of the CDR3: TGCGCCAGCAGGGGGGCAGATACCTCCTACGAGCAGTACTTC. Its translation is CASRGADTSYEQYF.

This clone was observed a single time. V and J are TRBV6-2 or TRBV6-3 and TRBJ1-1; possible D gene TRBD1, 5 bases. CDR1 is MNHEY, CDR2 SVGEGT, per germline. V was shortened by 2 bases and J by 4 bases, with 11 bases between the two germline ends. This CDR3 is built from 14 residues. The DNA for the CDR3 is TGTGCCAGCAGTTACCCGTGGGGCTCCACTGAAGCTTTCTTT. Translated: CASSYPWGSTEAFF.

This clone was recorded once. The V and J genes are TRBV12-3 or TRBV12-4 and TRBJ1-5, with 7 nucleotides matching TRBD1. Trimming at V came to 5 bases and at J to 6 bases, leaving 4 bases not matched to a gene. The CDR3 runs 13 residues. The DNA for the CDR3 is TGTGCCAGCAGTAGCAGGGGGGTTCAGCCCCAGCATTTT. Protein sequence: CASSSRGVQPQHF.

The J gene is TRBJ2-7, the V gene TRBV7-9; TRBD2 agrees at 8 bases. The J segment lost 0 bases and the V segment lost 4 bases, leaving 2 bases of the junction unmatched. Germline V gene lookup returns CDR1 SEHNR and CDR2 FQNEAQ (reference sequence). CDR3 size: 14 residues. The CDR3 DNA follows: TGTGCCAGCAGCTCGGGAGGGAGCTCCTACGAGCAGTACTTC. This gives the protein CASSSGGSSYEQYF.

The sample holds a few counts of this clone. The rearrangement uses TRBV9 and TRBJ2-1; 7 nucleotides line up with TRBD1. V shed 4 bases, J shed 7 bases, and the junction held 14 bases outside the gene matches. The CDR3 covers 16 residues. CDR1 is SGDLS, CDR2 YYNGEE, per germline. The CDR3 loop is CASSISGTVMGNEQFF. In DNA, the CDR3 is TGTGCCAGCAGCATCTCCGGGACAGTCATGGGGAATGAGCAGTTCTTC.

This clone has a single count. V and J are TRBV5-1 and TRBJ1-4, with TRBD1 identical over 7 bases. V gave up 2 bases and J gave up 1 base; unmatched junction bases: 8. The CDR3 totals 17 residues. CDR1 is SGHRS, CDR2 YFSETQ, per germline. CDR3 amino acids: CASSFSPNRGTNEKLFF. The CDR3, as DNA: TGCGCCAGCAGCTTCTCCCCAAACAGGGGAACTAATGAAAAACTGTTTTTT.

The J gene is TRBJ1-1, the V gene TRBV29-1; D unclear. Looked up from germline, CDR1 is SQVTM and CDR2 is ANQGSEA. The CDR3 is made up of 12 amino acids. V lost 4 bases, J lost 8 bases, and 14 bases lay in between. The CDR3: CSVGTGRREAFF. As DNA, the CDR3 is TGCAGCGTTGGGACGGGAAGGAGAGAAGCTTTCTTT.

The chain couples TRBV5-1 to TRBJ1-2; maybe TRBD1 (5 bases). Germline V lookup: CDR1 SGHRS, CDR2 YFSETQ. The CDR3 spans 13 residues. V lost 3 bases and J lost 2, with 8 bases in between. This chain's CDR3 is CASSSTENYGYTF. For the CDR3, the DNA is TGCGCCAGCAGCTCGACAGAAAACTATGGCTACACCTTC.

The V call is TRBV12-5, the J call TRBJ1-2; TRBD1 matches at 7 bases. V lost 1 base and J lost 4; bases outside the gene matches: 12. The CDR3 runs 17 residues. Germline values: CDR1 LGHNT, CDR2 FRNRAP. The CDR3 DNA sequence: TGTGCTAGTGGTTTGGGTCATACAGGGGACGCGTCCTATGGCTACACCTTC. It codes for CASGLGHTGDASYGYTF.

The rearrangement links TRBV7-8 to TRBJ2-3, with 11 positions matching TRBD2. Germline trimming cut 5 bases from V and 4 bases from J; bases unmatched to any gene: 8. The germline gives CDR1 SGHVS, CDR2 FQNEAQ. The CDR3 extends over 16 amino acids. The CDR3 nucleotides read TGTGCCAGCAGCACCCGGGTAGCGGGGGGGTCAGATACGCAGTATTTT. The encoded protein is CASSTRVAGGSDTQYF.